This T cell receptor beta chain is drawn from a study of blood T cells in healthy people across ages. Across the study: Per two T cells, template switching captured roughly one barcoded beta molecule.

The authors ran a second PCR of 7 to 11 cycles using a sample-barcoded 5' primer and a J-beta primer mix. Every single cDNA molecule received a tag from a template-switch adaptor with 12 random nucleotides. TCRdb re-analysed the 5' RACE reads in MiXCR, keeping a single row per CDR3 protein. The profile covers around 820,000 distinct CDR3 sequences, with around 25% appearing a single time and 3% to 4% taken by the ten largest. Germline V gene lookup returns CDR1 MNHEY and CDR2 SVGEGT. Trimming shortened V by 0 bases and J by 8 bases, and 8 bases separated the two germline ends. CDR3 size: 13 residues. These data also formed part of another study, on T cells of mothers and their children.

The sample consisted of blood. This chain links TRBV6-2 or TRBV6-3 with TRBJ2-1; tentatively, D is TRBD1 (6 bases). The sequence was obtained from a boy younger than 18 in good health. CDR3 in DNA: TGTGCCAGCAGTTACTCGCCAGGGGATGAGCAGTTCTTC. Translating gives CASSYSPGDEQFF.